These 27 T cell receptor beta chains originate from one sample sequenced in a study of cytomegalovirus exposure and HLA in healthy donors. Repertoires were generated with immunoSEQ multiplex PCR, while TCRdb's copy carries only in-frame clones and drops some. The sample consists of over 100,000 clones, 89% of them appearing once. Sequencing was done on a sample of PBMCs. These receptors came from a woman in her late teens or twenties in good health and CMV-seronegative.

The rearrangement joins TRBV27 to TRBJ2-2; 7 bases map to TRBD1. The CDR3 runs to 15 residues. Per the germline V gene, CDR1 is MNHEY and CDR2 is SMNVEV (reference sequence). V gave up 6 bases and J gave up 0 bases; unmatched junction bases: 4. The CDR3 coding sequence is TGTGCCAGCAGACCGGGACAGACGAACACCGGGGAGCTGTTTTTT. Encoded protein: CASRPGQTNTGELFF.

This clone was seen repeatedly, ten times or more. J is TRBJ2-5 and V is TRBV6-5; no firm D call. Germline loops: CDR1 MNHEY, CDR2 SVGAGI. V lost 7 bases and J 0 bases, leaving 12 bases between the germline ends. CDR3 length: 14 residues. The CDR3 protein is CASNLGPHQETQYF. CDR3 coding DNA: TGTGCCAGCAACCTCGGTCCTCACCAAGAGACCCAGTACTTC.

The chain couples TRBV29-1 to TRBJ1-3, with 8 bases lining up with TRBD1. The ends lost 6 bases at V and 0 bases at J; junction bases unmatched: 4. The CDR3 contains 14 residues. Germline CDR1 is SQVTM and CDR2 is ANQGSEA. The CDR3 region has the DNA TGCAGCGTCCAAGACAGGGGCTCTGGAAACACCATATATTTT. Amino acids: CSVQDRGSGNTIYF.

The chain is built from TRBV4-1 and TRBJ1-4; D possibly corresponds to TRBD1 (5 bases). In germline, CDR1 is MGHRA, CDR2 YSYEKL. V lost 2 bases, J lost 5 bases, and 21 bases lay in between. The CDR3 consists of 18 residues. The CDR3: CASSQTIGGFASNEKLFF. CDR3 sequence (DNA): TGCGCCAGCAGCCAAACCATTGGGGGGTTTGCCTCCAATGAAAAACTGTTTTTT.

The chain carries TRBV27 and TRBJ1-1, with a weak D call TRBD1 (5 bases). V dropped 7 bases and J dropped 5 bases, with 17 bases sitting between them. Germline V gene data show CDR1 as MNHEY and CDR2 as SMNVEV (reference sequence). The CDR3 runs 14 residues. The CDR3 sequence: CASTPRGGGTEAFF. The DNA of the CDR3 is TGTGCCAGCACCCCCCGGGGGGGAGGGACTGAAGCTTTCTTT.

The chain has TRBV19 and TRBJ1-5, with D possibly matching TRBD1 (5 bases). V shed 7 bases and J shed 4 bases, with 11 bases lying between them. The CDR3 runs to 13 residues. Germline CDR1 is LNHDA and CDR2 is SQIVND (reference sequence). The CDR3 sequence is CASTPGGNQPQHF. The CDR3 bases are TGTGCCAGTACCCCTGGGGGGAATCAGCCCCAGCATTTT. Based on the CDR3 plus reference TRBV19 and TRBJ1-5, the full variable domain is DGGITQSPKYLFRKEGQNVTLSCEQNLNHDAMYWYRQDPGQGLRLIYYSQIVNDFQKGDIAEGYSVSREKKESFPLTVTSAQKNPTAFYLCASTPGGNQPQHFGDGTRLSIL.

This rearrangement joins TRBV6-1 to TRBJ1-2, with 8 bases identical to TRBD1. Trimming cost V 5 bases and J 5 bases; bases outside gene matches: 7. CDR3 length equals 14 residues. CDR1 is MNHNS, CDR2 SASEGT, per germline. The CDR3 loop reads CASSSGGAGYGYTF. The CDR3 nucleotides read TGTGCCAGCAGTTCAGGGGGCGCAGGGTATGGCTACACCTTC.

The rearrangement links TRBV2 to TRBJ1-3; TRBD1 is a possible D gene (6 bases). Trimming removed 7 bases from V and 2 bases from J, with 12 bases in between. Germline loops: CDR1 SNHLY, CDR2 FYNNEI. The CDR3 spans 14 residues. CDR3: CASKVAGAGNTIYF. The CDR3 DNA sequence: TGTGCCAGCAAGGTGGCAGGGGCTGGAAACACCATATATTTT.

This clone showed up just once. The CDR3 coding sequence is TGTGCCAGCAGCCTGGACAGGGCCTACGAGCAGTACTTC. Amino acid sequence: CASSLDRAYEQYF. The V gene is TRBV11-2, the J gene TRBJ2-7; 8 bases align to TRBD1. The CDR3 sequence is 13 residues long. Unmatched junction bases numbered 2, after V lost 5 bases and J lost 2 bases. Germline V lookup: CDR1 SGHAT, CDR2 FQNNGV.

This chain connects TRBV7-3 to TRBJ2-1, with D possibly being TRBD2 (6 bases). Germline CDR1 is SGHTA and CDR2 is FQGTGA. This CDR3 has 16 amino acids. Trimming stripped 4 bases from V and 3 bases from J, with 16 bases between. Here the CDR3 DNA reads TGTGCCAGCAGCTCCTTGGAGGGACGGGACTACAATGAGCAGTTCTTC. Translation: CASSSLEGRDYNEQFF.

The V gene is TRBV6-1, the J gene TRBJ1-3, with D unresolved. Germline values: CDR1 MNHNS, CDR2 SASEGT. This CDR3 comprises 16 residues. V was clipped by 4 bases and J by 0 bases, with 13 bases between them. The CDR3 protein is CASSVGVTISGNTIYF. CDR3 sequence (DNA): TGTGCCAGCAGTGTCGGGGTAACAATCTCTGGAAACACCATATATTTT.

This sequence joins TRBV2 and TRBJ1-3; D uncertain. CDR1 is SNHLY, CDR2 FYNNEI, per germline. This CDR3 comprises 14 residues. V lost 6 bases, J lost 0 bases, and 9 bases lay in between. CDR3 DNA: TGTGCCAGCAGGGGGAGCAGCTCTGGAAACACCATATATTTT. Encoded protein: CASRGSSSGNTIYF.

The rearrangement joins TRBV13 to TRBJ2-3, with D perhaps TRBD1 (6 bases). The germline V and J ends were trimmed by 5 bases and 4 bases, with 16 bases remaining between them. The CDR3 loop spans 15 amino acids. CDR1 is PRHDT, CDR2 FYEKMQ, per germline (reference sequence). The CDR3 DNA sequence: TGTGCCAGCAGCCATGAAAAAGGGGGTGCAGATACGCAGTATTTT. It is translated as CASSHEKGGADTQYF.

The V and J genes are TRBV7-8 and TRBJ2-7, with D possibly TRBD2 on 5 matching bases. V lost 4 bases and J lost 3, with 16 bases in between. From germline, CDR1 is SGHVS and CDR2 FQNEAQ. CDR3 length: 15 amino acids. The CDR3: CASSSKDSALYEQYF. CDR3 bases: TGTGCCAGCAGCTCAAAGGACTCCGCCCTCTACGAGCAGTACTTC.

This clone was detected only a few times. The V and J genes are TRBV5-4 and TRBJ2-1, with 7 bases aligning to TRBD1. V dropped 0 bases and J dropped 3; count of bases not matched to a gene: 3. The CDR3 spans 15 residues. Germline assignment: CDR1 SGHNT and CDR2 YYREEE (reference sequence). CDR3 residues: CASSLEGQLYNEQFF. The CDR3 DNA reads as TGTGCCAGCAGCTTGGAGGGACAGCTCTACAATGAGCAGTTCTTC.

The chain couples TRBV4-2 to TRBJ1-6; 9 bases are a match to TRBD1. The ends lost 4 bases at V and 4 bases at J; junction bases unmatched: 8. Germline V lookup: CDR1 LGHNA, CDR2 YNFKEQ. CDR3 length equals 17 residues. The CDR3 region has the DNA TGTGCCAGCAGCCGCCAGACAGGGGGTAATTATAATTCACCCCTCCACTTT. Its protein product is CASSRQTGGNYNSPLHF.

The chain couples TRBV9 to TRBJ1-4; a possible D gene is TRBD1 (5 bases). Germline lookup yields CDR1 SGDLS and CDR2 YYNGEE. V shed 2 bases and J shed 3 bases, with 11 bases lying between them. The CDR3 is 15 residues long. CDR3 amino acids: CASSVWGVANEKLFF. For the CDR3, the DNA is TGTGCCAGCAGCGTGTGGGGGGTAGCTAATGAAAAACTGTTTTTT.

The chain is built from TRBV6-4 and TRBJ1-1; the match to TRBD1 covers 7 bases. This CDR3 contains 12 residues. CDR1 MRHNA and CDR2 SNTAGT come from the germline V gene. The trim removed 3 bases at V and 9 bases at J, leaving 4 bases unmatched. CDR3: CASSETGLKAFF. As DNA, the CDR3 is TGTGCCAGCAGTGAGACAGGGTTAAAAGCTTTCTTT.

The chain uses TRBV9 and TRBJ1-1, with 8 positions matching TRBD1. Germline CDR1 is SGDLS and CDR2 is YYNGEE. With V trimmed by 3 bases and J by 4 bases, 2 bases remained unmatched. This CDR3 has 13 amino acids. CDR3 in amino acids: CASSDDRGTEAFF. CDR3 coding DNA: TGTGCCAGCAGCGACGACAGGGGCACTGAAGCTTTCTTT.

This chain connects TRBV18 to TRBJ2-7; D perhaps matches TRBD1 (6 bases). Germline values: CDR1 KGHSH, CDR2 LQKENI. CDR3 size: 15 residues. The ends were cut back, 4 bases at V and 2 bases at J, with 15 bases in the middle. CDR3 DNA: TGTGCCAGCTCACGTCCCGGGACAATGACCTACGAGCAGTACTTC. Residues: CASSRPGTMTYEQYF.

This chain links TRBV9 with TRBJ2-3, with a weak D call TRBD1 (5 bases). Trimming removed 0 bases from V and 6 bases from J, with 11 bases in between. This CDR3 has 14 residues. The germline CDR1 and CDR2 sequences are SGDLS and YYNGEE. CDR3 in DNA: TGTGCCAGCAGCGTAGGCAGGGTAGGGGATACGCAGTATTTT. Translated, it gives CASSVGRVGDTQYF.

The V gene is TRBV5-6, the J gene TRBJ1-2; 10 positions match TRBD1. Germline V lookup: CDR1 SGHDT, CDR2 YYEEEE. The CDR3 covers 15 residues. The V segment lost 4 bases and the J segment 4 bases; nucleotides outside the gene matches: 7. The CDR3 sequence: CASSLRTGGAYGYTF. As DNA, the CDR3 is TGTGCCAGCAGCCTTAGGACAGGGGGAGCCTATGGCTACACCTTC.

This clone is a singleton in its sample. The chain links TRBV11-2 to TRBJ2-7; D is possibly TRBD2 (5 bases). This CDR3 contains 14 residues. Trimming took off 2 bases at V and 0 bases at J, with 8 bases between the two ends. Germline loops: CDR1 SGHAT, CDR2 FQNNGV. The CDR3 loop reads CASSLLGSSYEQYF. The DNA of the CDR3 is TGTGCCAGCAGCTTATTGGGGAGCTCCTACGAGCAGTACTTC.

The V gene is TRBV5-6, the J gene TRBJ1-6, with D perhaps TRBD1 (5 bases). Per the germline V gene, CDR1 is SGHDT and CDR2 is YYEEEE. Trimming left V 4 bases short and J 7 bases short, with 15 bases between. The CDR3 is 15 residues long. CDR3 sequence (DNA): TGTGCCAGCAGCCCGTTCCGCAGGGCCAATTCACCCCTCCACTTT. Translation gives CASSPFRRANSPLHF. The variable domain in full, with the rest retrieved from reference TRBV5-6 and TRBJ1-6, is DAGVTQSPTHLIKTRGQQVTLRCSPKSGHDTVSWYQQALGQGPQFIFQYYEEEERQRGNFPDRFSGHQFPNYSSELNVNALLLGDSALYLCASSPFRRANSPLHFGNGTRLTVT.

This chain links TRBV29-1 with TRBJ1-1, with D maybe TRBD1 (6 bases). The V gene lost 5 bases and the J gene lost 7 bases, with 20 bases spanning the gap. Germline assignment: CDR1 SQVTM and CDR2 ANQGSEA. This CDR3 has 14 amino acids. CDR3 in DNA: TGCAGCGTTTTAAGAACAGGGTTTGGTAGTGAAGCTTTCTTT. Amino acid sequence: CSVLRTGFGSEAFF.

J is TRBJ1-1 and V is TRBV10-1; no reliable D call. The ends were cut back, 3 bases at V and 7 bases at J, with 18 bases in the middle. In germline, CDR1 is WNHNN, CDR2 SYGVQD (reference sequence). CDR3 length: 15 amino acids. CDR3 in DNA: TGCGCCAGCAGTGAAAGTTTAGGACTCTGGGATGAAGCTTTCTTT. Translated, it gives CASSESLGLWDEAFF.

The chain links TRBV7-6 to TRBJ2-5; TRBD2 matches 12 bases. This CDR3 has 17 amino acids. CDR1 and CDR2 from the germline V gene are SGHVS and FNYEAQ. The V and J ends lost 5 bases and 2 bases, in that order; junction bases with no gene match: 9. The CDR3 DNA reads TGTGCCAGCAGCCTCGGTCTAGCGGGGGGGCGACAAGAGACCCAGTACTTC. Translating gives CASSLGLAGGRQETQYF.